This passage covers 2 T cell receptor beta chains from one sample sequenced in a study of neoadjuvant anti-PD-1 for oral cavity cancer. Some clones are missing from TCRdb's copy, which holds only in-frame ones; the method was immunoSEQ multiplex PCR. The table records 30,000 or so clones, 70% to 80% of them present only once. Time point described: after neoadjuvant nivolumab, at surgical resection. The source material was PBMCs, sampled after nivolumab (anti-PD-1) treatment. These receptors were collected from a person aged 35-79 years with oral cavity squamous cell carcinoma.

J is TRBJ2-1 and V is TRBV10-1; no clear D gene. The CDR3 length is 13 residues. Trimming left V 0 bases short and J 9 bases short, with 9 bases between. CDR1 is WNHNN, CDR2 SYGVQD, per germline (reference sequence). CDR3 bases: TGCGCCAGCAGTGAGTCGGTTAGAGGTGAGCAGTTCTTC. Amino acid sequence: CASSESVRGEQFF.

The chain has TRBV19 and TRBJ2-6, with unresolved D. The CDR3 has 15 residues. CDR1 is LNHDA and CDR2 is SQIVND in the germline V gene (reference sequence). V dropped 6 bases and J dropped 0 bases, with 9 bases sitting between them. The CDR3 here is CASRPPSSGANVLTF. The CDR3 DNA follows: TGTGCCAGTAGACCCCCCAGCTCTGGGGCCAACGTCCTGACTTTC.